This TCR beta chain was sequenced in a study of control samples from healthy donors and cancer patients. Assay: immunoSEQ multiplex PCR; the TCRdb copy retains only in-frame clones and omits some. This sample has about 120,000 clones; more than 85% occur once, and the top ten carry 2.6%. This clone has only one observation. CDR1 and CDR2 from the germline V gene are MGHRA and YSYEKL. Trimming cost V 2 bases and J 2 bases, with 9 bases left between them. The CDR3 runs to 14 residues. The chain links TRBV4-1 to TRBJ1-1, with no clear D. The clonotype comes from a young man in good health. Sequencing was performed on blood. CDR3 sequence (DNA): TGCGCCAGCAGCCAATACGGGGAAAACACTGAAGCTTTCTTT. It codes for CASSQYGENTEAFF.